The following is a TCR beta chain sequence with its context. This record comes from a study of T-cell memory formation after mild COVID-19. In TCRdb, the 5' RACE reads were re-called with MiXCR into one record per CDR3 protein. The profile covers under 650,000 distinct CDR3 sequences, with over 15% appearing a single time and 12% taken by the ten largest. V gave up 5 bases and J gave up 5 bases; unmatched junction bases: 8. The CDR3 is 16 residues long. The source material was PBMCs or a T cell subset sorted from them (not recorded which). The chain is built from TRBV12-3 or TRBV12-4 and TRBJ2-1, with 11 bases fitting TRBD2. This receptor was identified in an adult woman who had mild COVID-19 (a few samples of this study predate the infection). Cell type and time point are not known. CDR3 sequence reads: CASSGRTSGYDNEQFF. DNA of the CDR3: TGTGCCAGCAGTGGTAGGACTAGCGGGTATGACAATGAGCAGTTCTTC.